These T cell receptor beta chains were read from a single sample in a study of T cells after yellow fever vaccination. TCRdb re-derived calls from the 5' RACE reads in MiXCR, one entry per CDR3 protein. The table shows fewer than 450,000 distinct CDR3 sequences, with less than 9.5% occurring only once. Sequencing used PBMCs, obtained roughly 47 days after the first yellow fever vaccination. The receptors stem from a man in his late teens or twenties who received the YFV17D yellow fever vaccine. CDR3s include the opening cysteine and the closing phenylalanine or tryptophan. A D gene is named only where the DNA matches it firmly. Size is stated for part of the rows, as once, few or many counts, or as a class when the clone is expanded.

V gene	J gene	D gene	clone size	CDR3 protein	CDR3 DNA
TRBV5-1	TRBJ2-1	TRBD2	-	CASSFGTSPGDEQFF	TGCGCCAGCAGCTTCGGGACTAGCCCGGGTGATGAGCAGTTCTTC
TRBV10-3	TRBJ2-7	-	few	CAIRSDGLYEQYF	TGTGCCATCAGATCTGATGGGCTATACGAGCAGTACTTC
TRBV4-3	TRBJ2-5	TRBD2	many	CASSQEGGGGAVETQYF	TGCGCCAGCAGCCAAGAGGGAGGCGGGGGGGCAGTGGAGACCCAGTACTTC
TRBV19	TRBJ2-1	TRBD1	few	CASTVDRSSYNEQFF	TGTGCCAGTACTGTGGACAGGAGCTCCTACAATGAGCAGTTCTTC
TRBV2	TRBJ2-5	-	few	CATSLGQETQYF	TGTGCCACCTCCCTTGGACAAGAGACCCAGTACTTC
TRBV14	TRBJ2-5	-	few	CASSQDFVETQYF	TGTGCCAGCAGCCAAGATTTTGTAGAGACCCAGTACTTC
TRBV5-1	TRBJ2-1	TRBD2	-	CASSLETSGNNEQFF	TGCGCCAGCAGCTTGGAGACTAGCGGGAACAATGAGCAGTTCTTC
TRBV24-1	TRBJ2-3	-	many	CATSDFSTDTQYF	TGTGCCACCAGTGATTTTAGCACAGATACGCAGTATTTT
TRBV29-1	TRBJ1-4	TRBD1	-	CSASGQQAEKLFF	TGCAGCGCCTCGGGACAGCAAGCTGAAAAACTGTTTTTT
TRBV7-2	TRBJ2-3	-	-	CASSSMGKDTQYF	TGTGCCAGCAGCTCTATGGGTAAAGATACGCAGTATTTT
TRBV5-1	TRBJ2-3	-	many	CASSSTGLGPDTQYF	TGCGCCAGCAGCTCGACAGGCCTGGGGCCAGATACGCAGTATTTT
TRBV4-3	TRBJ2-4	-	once	CASSQDVENIQYF	TGCGCCAGCAGCCAAGATGTGGAGAACATTCAGTACTTC
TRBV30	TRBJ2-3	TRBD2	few	CAWSGASGGPNTQYF	TGTGCCTGGAGTGGGGCTAGCGGGGGGCCAAATACGCAGTATTTT
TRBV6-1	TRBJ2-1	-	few	CASRSTGTASYNEQFF	TGTGCCAGCAGATCAACCGGGACTGCCTCCTACAATGAGCAGTTCTTC
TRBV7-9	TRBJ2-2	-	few	CASRQTGTRGFTGELFF	TGTGCCAGCAGGCAAACCGGGACACGAGGTTTCACCGGGGAGCTGTTTTTT
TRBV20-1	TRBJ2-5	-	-	CSAASDGGYQETQYF	TGCAGTGCTGCATCCGACGGAGGTTACCAAGAGACCCAGTACTTC
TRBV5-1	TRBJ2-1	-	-	CASSRGPGGHTGLGNEQFF	TGCGCCAGCAGCCGCGGTCCGGGGGGCCATACTGGTTTGGGCAATGAGCAGTTCTTC
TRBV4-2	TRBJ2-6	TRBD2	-	CASSQRLAGGSGANVLTF	TGTGCCAGCAGCCAAAGACTAGCGGGGGGCTCTGGGGCCAACGTCCTGACTTTC
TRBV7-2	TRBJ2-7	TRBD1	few	CASSLSGQADYEQYF	TGTGCCAGCAGTCTAAGCGGACAGGCAGACTACGAGCAGTACTTC
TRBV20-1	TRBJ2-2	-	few	CSARGPVGGWTGELFF	TGCAGTGCTAGAGGTCCTGTCGGAGGTTGGACCGGGGAGCTGTTTTTT
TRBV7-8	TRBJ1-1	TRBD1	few	CASSSQGAWTEAFF	TGTGCCAGCAGTTCCCAGGGGGCATGGACTGAAGCTTTCTTT
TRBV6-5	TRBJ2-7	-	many	CASSYRGLGSGYEQYF	TGTGCCAGCAGTTACCGAGGTTTGGGGAGCGGGTACGAGCAGTACTTC